Below, 12 T cell receptor beta chains from the same sample are listed, as sequenced in a study of T cell repertoires in cytomegalovirus infection. TCRdb re-derived calls from the reads in MiXCR, one entry per CDR3 protein. Of approximately 500,000 distinct CDR3 sequences listed, 16% are singletons. The sample consisted of CD8+ T cells from PBMCs. Source of these receptors: a human donor in good health (CMV status not recorded). Some clones in this sample may be carry-over from other donors' samples.

This clonotype appeared a few times. This sequence joins TRBV6-5 and TRBJ2-7; 7 bases map to TRBD2. The J segment lost 2 bases and the V segment lost 1 base, leaving 2 bases of the junction unmatched. The CDR3 is 14 residues long. CDR1 and CDR2 (germline): MNHEY, SVGAGI. CDR3 in DNA: TGTGCCAGCAGTTACTTCGGGGGGACCTACGAGCAGTACTTC. Translation gives CASSYFGGTYEQYF.

V usage is TRBV11-2 and J usage is TRBJ2-1; D might be TRBD1 (5 bases). The CDR3 sequence is 15 residues long. V was shortened by 5 bases and J by 9 bases, with 20 bases between the two germline ends. The germline gives CDR1 SGHAT, CDR2 FQNNGV. As DNA, the CDR3 is TGTGCCAGCAGCAAGCTTGAGACAGCCATGAGTGAGCAGTTCTTC. This sequence encodes CASSKLETAMSEQFF.

Many counts were recorded for this clonotype. This sequence joins TRBV5-1 and TRBJ1-1, with 11 bases lining up with TRBD1. The germline V gene has CDR1 SGHRS and CDR2 YFSETQ. The CDR3 totals 15 residues. The trim removed 4 bases at V and 6 bases at J, leaving 8 bases unmatched. This chain's CDR3 is CASSLWGQGEPEAFF. CDR3 in DNA: TGCGCCAGCAGCCTATGGGGACAGGGGGAACCTGAAGCTTTCTTT.

This clonotype was seen repeatedly, ten times or more. The rearrangement uses TRBV27 and TRBJ2-7, with D tentatively TRBD2 (6 bases). Germline CDR1 MNHEY, CDR2 SMNVEV (reference sequence). The CDR3 has 13 residues. V lost 4 bases, J lost 3 bases, and 10 bases lay in between. The CDR3 region has the DNA TGTGCCAGCAGTTATGGCGGGGACTACGAGCAGTACTTC. Encoded protein: CASSYGGDYEQYF.

V gene TRBV10-3 combines with J gene TRBJ2-2; TRBD1 is a possible D gene (5 bases). The CDR3 is 11 residues long. Germline lookup yields CDR1 ENHRY and CDR2 SYGVKD. The germline V and J ends were trimmed by 5 bases and 8 bases, with 6 bases remaining between them. The CDR3 loop reads CAISQGGELFF. DNA of the CDR3: TGTGCCATCAGTCAGGGAGGGGAGCTGTTTTTT.

The V gene is TRBV6-1, the J gene TRBJ2-7, with TRBD1 as a possible D gene (6 bases). The germline V gene has CDR1 MNHNS and CDR2 SASEGT. The CDR3 is 14 amino acids. V lost 9 bases and J lost 0, with 15 bases in between. The CDR3 loop is CASVSRTDSYEQYF. As DNA, the CDR3 is TGTGCCAGTGTGTCTCGGACAGACTCCTACGAGCAGTACTTC.

This clonotype was recorded many times. The V call is TRBV7-9, the J call TRBJ2-6; D might be TRBD1 or TRBD2, each matching 6 bases. This CDR3 comprises 17 residues. V lost 5 bases and J 3 bases, leaving 17 bases between the germline ends. Germline CDR1 SEHNR, CDR2 FQNEAQ (reference sequence). CDR3 region: CASSDFGGKSGANVLTF. As DNA, the CDR3 is TGTGCCAGCAGCGACTTCGGGGGCAAGAGTGGGGCCAACGTCCTGACTTTC.

This clonotype was recorded a few times. Written as DNA, the CDR3 is TGTGCCAGTAGTTCGGCCGGGACTAGCGTCCCCCTCGAGCAGTACTTC. Protein sequence: CASSSAGTSVPLEQYF. The chain is built from TRBV19 and TRBJ2-7; 10 bases line up with TRBD2. Germline-derived CDR1 and CDR2 are LNHDA and SQIVND (reference sequence). With V trimmed by 5 bases and J by 6 bases, 13 bases remained unmatched. This CDR3 has 16 amino acids.

In its sample, this clonotype was seen many times. The chain couples TRBV4-1 to TRBJ2-1, with 14 bases identical to TRBD2. Losses at the gene ends were 0 bases for V and 9 bases for J; bases not matched to a gene: 4. From germline, CDR1 is MGHRA and CDR2 YSYEKL. CDR3 length: 16 residues. CDR3 bases: TGCGCCAGCAGCCAAGATCCGGGACTAGCGGGAGTTGAGCAGTTCTTC. Amino acid sequence: CASSQDPGLAGVEQFF.

Only a few counts were recorded for this clonotype. The chain has TRBV29-1 and TRBJ1-1, with TRBD1 as a possible D gene (5 bases). V was cut by 4 bases and J by 5 bases, with 11 bases left in between. The germline CDR1 and CDR2 sequences are SQVTM and ANQGSEA. The CDR3 spans 12 residues. The CDR3 DNA sequence: TGCAGCGTTGGGGGGACGAGGACTGAAGCTTTCTTT. Translation: CSVGGTRTEAFF.

This clonotype has only a few counts. CDR3 coding DNA: TGTGCCAGCAGCTTGTTGACTTACAATCAGCCCCAGCATTTT. Amino acids: CASSLLTYNQPQHF. V gene TRBV5-5 combines with J gene TRBJ1-5; no firm D call. Per germline, CDR1 SGHKS and CDR2 YYEKEE (reference sequence). The CDR3 contains 14 residues. Trimming left V 1 base short and J 3 bases short, with 8 bases between.

The rearrangement joins TRBV3-1 to TRBJ2-7; D tentatively reads TRBD1 or TRBD2 (5 bases each). This CDR3 contains 15 residues. The V gene's germline CDR1 is LGHDT and CDR2 YNNKEL (reference sequence). The ends were cut back, 2 bases at V and 1 base at J, with 12 bases in the middle. The CDR3 DNA follows: TGTGCCAGCAGCCAAAGCCCGGGGCCTTCCTACGAGCAGTACTTC. This codes for CASSQSPGPSYEQYF.